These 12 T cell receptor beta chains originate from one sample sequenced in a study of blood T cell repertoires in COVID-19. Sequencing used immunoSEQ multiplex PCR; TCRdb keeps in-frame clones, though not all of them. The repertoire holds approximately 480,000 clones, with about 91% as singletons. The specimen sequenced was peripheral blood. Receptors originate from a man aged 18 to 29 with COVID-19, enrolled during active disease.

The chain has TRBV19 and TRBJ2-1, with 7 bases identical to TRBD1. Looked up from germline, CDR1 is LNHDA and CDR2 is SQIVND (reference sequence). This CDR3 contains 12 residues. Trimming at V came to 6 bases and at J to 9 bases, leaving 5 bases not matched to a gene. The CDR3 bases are TGTGCCAGTAGCCTTCCAGGGGGTGAGCAGTTCTTC. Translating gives CASSLPGGEQFF.

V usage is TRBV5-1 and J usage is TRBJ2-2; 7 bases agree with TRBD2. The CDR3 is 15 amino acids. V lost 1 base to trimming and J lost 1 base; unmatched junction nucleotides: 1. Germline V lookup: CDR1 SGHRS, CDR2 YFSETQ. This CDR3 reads CASSLRGRNTGELFF. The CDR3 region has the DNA TGCGCCAGCAGCTTGCGCGGGAGGAACACCGGGGAGCTGTTTTTT.

CDR3 loop: CAISDTGTSKNEQFF. The CDR3 DNA reads as TGTGCCATCAGTGATACCGGGACTAGCAAAAATGAGCAGTTCTTC. The gene calls are TRBV10-3 and TRBJ2-1; 9 positions match TRBD2. Germline-derived CDR1 and CDR2 are ENHRY and SYGVKD. Trimming took 3 bases from V and 7 from J; bases not matched to a gene: 7. The CDR3 is 15 residues long.

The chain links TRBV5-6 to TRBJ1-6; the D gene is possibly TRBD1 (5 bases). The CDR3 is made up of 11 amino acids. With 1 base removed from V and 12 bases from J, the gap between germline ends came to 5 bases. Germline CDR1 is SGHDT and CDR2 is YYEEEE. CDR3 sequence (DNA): TGTGCCAGCAGCTTGAGGGGACCCCTCCACTTT. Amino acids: CASSLRGPLHF. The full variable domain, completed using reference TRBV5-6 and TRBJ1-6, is DAGVTQSPTHLIKTRGQQVTLRCSPKSGHDTVSWYQQALGQGPQFIFQYYEEEERQRGNFPDRFSGHQFPNYSSELNVNALLLGDSALYLCASSLRGPLHFGNGTRLTVT.

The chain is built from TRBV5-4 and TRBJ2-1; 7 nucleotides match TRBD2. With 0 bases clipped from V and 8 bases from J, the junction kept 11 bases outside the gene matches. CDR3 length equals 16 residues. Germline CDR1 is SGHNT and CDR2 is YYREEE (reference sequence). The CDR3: CASSLGVAGEFDEQFF. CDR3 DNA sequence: TGTGCCAGCAGCTTGGGGGTCGCGGGAGAGTTTGATGAGCAGTTCTTC.

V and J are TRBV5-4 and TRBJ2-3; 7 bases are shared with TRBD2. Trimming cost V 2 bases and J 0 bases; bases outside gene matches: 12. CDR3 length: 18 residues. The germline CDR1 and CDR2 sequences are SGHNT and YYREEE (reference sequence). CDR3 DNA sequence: TGTGCCAGCAGCTTAGGGACTACTAGAGCACCTAGCACAGATACGCAGTATTTT. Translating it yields CASSLGTTRAPSTDTQYF.

In nucleotides, the CDR3 is TGTGCCAGCAGCCTACCGGGTGGCCCCAACACCGGGGAGCTGTTTTTT. Protein product: CASSLPGGPNTGELFF. The chain links TRBV7-9 to TRBJ2-2; D is uncertain. The length of the CDR3 is 16 residues. The V gene lost 5 bases and the J gene lost 2 bases, with 15 bases spanning the gap. The germline V gene has CDR1 SEHNR and CDR2 FQNEAQ (reference sequence).

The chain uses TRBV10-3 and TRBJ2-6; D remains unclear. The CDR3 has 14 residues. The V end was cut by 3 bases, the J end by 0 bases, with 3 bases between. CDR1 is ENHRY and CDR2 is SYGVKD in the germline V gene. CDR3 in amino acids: CAISDSSGANVLTF. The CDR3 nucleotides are TGTGCCATCAGTGACAGCTCTGGGGCCAACGTCCTGACTTTC.

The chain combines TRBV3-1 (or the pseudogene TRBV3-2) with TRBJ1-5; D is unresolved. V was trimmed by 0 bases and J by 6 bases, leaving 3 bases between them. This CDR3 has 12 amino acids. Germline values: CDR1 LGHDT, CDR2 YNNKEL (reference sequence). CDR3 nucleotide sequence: TGTGCCAGCAGCCAAGAGAGTCAGCCCCAGCATTTT. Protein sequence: CASSQESQPQHF.

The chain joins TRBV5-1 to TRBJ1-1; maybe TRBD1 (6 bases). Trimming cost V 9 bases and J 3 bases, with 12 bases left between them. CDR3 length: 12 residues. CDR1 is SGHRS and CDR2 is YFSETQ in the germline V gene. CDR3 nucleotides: TGCGCCACCAGAGAGGGGGACACTGAAGCTTTCTTT. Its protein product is CATREGDTEAFF.

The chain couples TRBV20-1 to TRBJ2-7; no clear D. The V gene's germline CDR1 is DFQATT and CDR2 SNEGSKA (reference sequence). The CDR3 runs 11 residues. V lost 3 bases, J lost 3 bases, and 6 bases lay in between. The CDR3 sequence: CSARISYEQYF. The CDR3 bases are TGCAGTGCTAGGATTAGCTACGAGCAGTACTTC.

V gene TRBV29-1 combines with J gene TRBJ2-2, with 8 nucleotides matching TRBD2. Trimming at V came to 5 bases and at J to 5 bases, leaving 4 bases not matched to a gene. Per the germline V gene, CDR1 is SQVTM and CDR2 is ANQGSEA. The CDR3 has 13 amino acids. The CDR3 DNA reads TGCAGCGTTTCGGGAGGGCTAACCGGGGAGCTGTTTTTT. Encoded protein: CSVSGGLTGELFF.